A selection of T cell receptor beta chains follows, all from one sample in a study of blood T cell repertoires in COVID-19. TCRdb's table, derived via immunoSEQ multiplex PCR, lists solely in-frame clones and lacks some. Among almost 400,000 clones, 85% to 90% were seen once, and the ten largest hold 1.5% to 2%. Sequencing was carried out using PBMCs or T cells enriched from blood (not recorded which). The source of these receptors is a young woman who had recovered from COVID-19. CDR3s include the opening cysteine and the closing phenylalanine or tryptophan. A D gene is named only where the DNA matches it firmly. Some rows have no size entry. The others give once, few or many, or a class for an expanded clone.

>-|TRBJ2-7|-|TRBV15
CATSPSWGDGEQYF
TGTGCCACCAGCCCTTCATGGGGGGACGGCGAGCAGTACTTC
>few|TRBJ1-3|-|TRBV9
CASSSERGREGNTIYF
TGTGCCAGCAGCTCCGAACGGGGCAGGGAGGGGAACACCATATATTTT
>-|TRBJ2-7|TRBD1|TRBV11-2
CASSFGQGAIYEQYF
TGTGCCAGCAGTTTTGGACAGGGGGCCATATACGAGCAGTACTTC
>-|TRBJ2-1|-|TRBV18
CASSSSGSEQFF
TGTGCCAGCTCATCCTCGGGGTCTGAGCAGTTCTTC
>-|TRBJ1-5|TRBD1|TRBV6-5
CASSRTGAVNQPQHF
TGTGCCAGCAGCCGCACAGGGGCGGTAAATCAGCCCCAGCATTTT
>-|TRBJ1-5|TRBD1|TRBV12-5
CASGLTGNWQPQHF
TGTGCTAGTGGTCTGACAGGGAATTGGCAGCCCCAGCATTTT
>few|TRBJ2-7|-|TRBV4-1
CASSPSGDTPSYEQYF
TGCGCCAGCAGCCCATCCGGGGACACCCCCTCCTACGAGCAGTACTTC
>-|TRBJ1-3|-|TRBV28
CASSLQGLGGNTIYF
TGTGCCAGCAGCCTTCAGGGGCTTGGAGGAAACACCATATATTTT
>-|TRBJ1-2|-|TRBV7-8
CASSRGGEGYGYTF
TGTGCCAGCAGCCGAGGGGGGGAGGGCTATGGCTACACCTTC
>-|TRBJ2-7|-|TRBV7-8
CASSADSLDAYEQYF
TGTGCCAGCAGCGCGGACAGCCTGGATGCCTACGAGCAGTACTTC
>-|TRBJ1-2|-|TRBV7-9
CASRATGGAGYTF
TGTGCCAGCAGAGCGACAGGAGGCGCGGGCTACACCTTC
>-|TRBJ2-7|TRBD1|TRBV30
CAWGTGGYEQYF
TGTGCCTGGGGGACAGGGGGCTACGAGCAGTACTTC
>-|TRBJ1-1|-|TRBV15
CATSREPQLGNTEAFF
TGTGCCACCAGCAGAGAGCCACAGTTAGGAAACACTGAAGCTTTCTTT
>once|TRBJ2-7|TRBD2|TRBV4-1
CASSHLIAGINYEQYF
TGCGCCAGCAGTCACCTAATAGCGGGGATTAACTACGAGCAGTACTTC
>once|TRBJ1-5|-|TRBV28
CASSLSGSNQPQHF
TGTGCCAGCAGCTTAAGCGGGTCGAACCAGCCCCAGCATTTT
>few|TRBJ2-5|TRBD2|TRBV7-2
CASSLASASGGGETQYF
TGTGCCAGCAGCTTAGCCTCGGCTAGCGGGGGGGGAGAGACCCAGTACTTC
>-|TRBJ2-7|-|TRBV30
CAWKVGRVYEQYF
TGTGCCTGGAAGGTCGGCAGGGTTTACGAGCAGTACTTC
>-|TRBJ1-3|-|TRBV30
CAWSVLGTIYF
TGTGCCTGGAGTGTACTCGGCACCATATATTTT
>-|TRBJ1-1|-|TRBV6-5
CASSYRGMRTEAFF
TGTGCCAGCAGTTACAGGGGGATGAGGACTGAAGCTTTCTTT
>-|TRBJ1-1|TRBD1|TRBV10-3
CASDGGRETGMNTEAFF
TGTGCCAGCGATGGCGGACGTGAGACAGGGATGAACACTGAAGCTTTCTTT
>-|TRBJ2-7|TRBD2|TRBV10-2
CASSAIAGVSSYEQYF
TGCGCCAGCAGTGCAATAGCGGGAGTCAGCTCCTACGAGCAGTACTTC
>-|TRBJ2-2|-|TRBV12-3/TRBV12-4
CASSTQNTGELFF
TGTGCCAGCAGTACACAGAACACCGGGGAGCTGTTTTTT
>-|TRBJ2-1|-|TRBV7-8
CASSKTPSSYNEQFF
TGTGCCAGCAGTAAAACTCCGAGCTCCTACAATGAGCAGTTCTTC
>-|TRBJ2-7|-|TRBV19
CASSIRGGGTYYEQYF
TGTGCCAGTAGTATAAGAGGGGGGGGGACGTACTACGAGCAGTACTTC
>once|TRBJ1-1|-|TRBV2
CASSERTASSEAFF
TGTGCCAGCAGTGAACGGACAGCGTCTTCTGAAGCTTTCTTT
>-|TRBJ2-1|TRBD1|TRBV2
CASKRDRAHEQFF
TGTGCCAGCAAGAGGGACAGGGCCCATGAGCAGTTCTTC
>-|TRBJ1-2|-|TRBV7-9
CASSLEVNYGYTF
TGTGCCAGCAGCCTCGAGGTGAACTATGGCTACACCTTC
>once|TRBJ1-2|-|TRBV2
CASRGLGYGYTF
TGTGCCAGCAGGGGGCTCGGCTATGGCTACACCTTC
>-|TRBJ1-6|-|TRBV7-9
CASRSDIRSNSPLHF
TGTGCCAGCAGGTCGGACATCCGTTCTAATTCACCCCTCCACTTT
>-|TRBJ1-1|TRBD1|TRBV2
CASRGDSVGEAFF
TGTGCCAGCAGGGGGGACAGCGTTGGTGAAGCTTTCTTT
>-|TRBJ1-3|-|TRBV4-3
CASSQAWGGSGNTIYF
TGCGCCAGCAGCCAAGCCTGGGGAGGCTCTGGAAACACCATATATTTT
>-|TRBJ2-3|TRBD2|TRBV4-2
CASSQEGTSGANTQYF
TGTGCCAGCAGCCAAGAGGGGACTAGCGGCGCTAATACGCAGTATTTT
>-|TRBJ2-3|TRBD2|TRBV4-1
CASSGVAGVLPHGTDTQYF
TGCGCCAGCAGTGGGGTAGCGGGAGTCCTACCCCATGGCACAGATACGCAGTATTTT
>-|TRBJ2-5|-|TRBV29-1
CSAIGGETQYF
TGCAGCGCCATAGGGGGAGAGACCCAGTACTTC
>-|TRBJ2-7|-|TRBV27
CASSLSYSSYEQYF
TGTGCCAGCAGTTTATCGTACAGCTCCTACGAGCAGTACTTC
>-|TRBJ2-1|TRBD2|TRBV19
CATSGTSGRGLGEQFF
TGTGCCACCTCCGGGACTAGCGGGAGGGGACTGGGAGAGCAGTTCTTC
>-|TRBJ1-1|-|TRBV9
CASSVDQTGVTEAFF
TGTGCCAGCAGCGTAGACCAGACAGGAGTCACTGAAGCTTTCTTT